Listed here are 29 T cell receptor beta chains from one sample, sequenced in a study of metastatic and nonmetastatic thyroid tumors. Before thyroid surgery, none of the patients had received any treatment. TCRdb re-called the PCR reads through MiXCR. This table has 80,000 to 85,000 clones, approximately 13% appearing once. The sequencing sample was made of tumor tissue. Receptors originate from a female donor with papillary thyroid cancer or a benign thyroid nodule (not recorded which). Some clones in this sample may be carry-over from other donors' samples.

A remark on this clone: Relative to the germline gene, one junction end is altered; a read error may explain this. The chain joins TRBV5-1 to TRBJ2-7, with D perhaps TRBD1 (6 bases). This CDR3 has 15 residues. CDR1 is SGHRS and CDR2 is YFSETQ in the germline V gene. CDR3 nucleotide sequence: TGCGCCAGCAGCTTGGTGGGACACCCCTCCTACGGGCAGTACTTC. Translating gives CASSLVGHPSYGQYF.

This clone was detected a few times. The chain uses TRBV12-3 or TRBV12-4 and TRBJ2-3; 8 nucleotides match TRBD1. This CDR3 spans 17 amino acids. Trimming took 7 bases from V and 3 from J; bases not matched to a gene: 15. CDR3 protein: CASIGVLGQGATDTQYF. The CDR3 DNA reads TGTGCCAGCATTGGGGTACTCGGACAGGGTGCGACAGATACGCAGTATTTT.

This clone was seen only a few times. This may be a read error, as it is one base from a much larger clone. The chain uses TRBV28 and TRBJ2-4; 7 bases agree with TRBD1. With V trimmed by 6 bases and J by 4 bases, 9 bases remained unmatched. CDR1 MDHEN and CDR2 SYDVKM come from the germline V gene. The CDR3 sequence is 15 residues long. The CDR3, as DNA: TGTGCCAGCAGCTGGTTAGGGGGCTCGAAAAACATTCAGTACTTC. Translated: CASSWLGGSKNIQYF.

Ten or more counts support this clone. J is TRBJ2-1 and V is TRBV30; 7 positions match TRBD2. Germline assignment: CDR1 GTSNPN and CDR2 SVGIG (reference sequence). The CDR3 has 16 amino acids. V was pared by 0 bases and J by 0 bases, with 5 bases of the junction left unmatched. The CDR3 region is CAWSVRGGGSYNEQFF. For the CDR3, the DNA is TGTGCCTGGAGTGTACGAGGCGGGGGCTCCTACAATGAGCAGTTCTTC.

Note on this clone: One junction end does not reproduce the germline sequence, and a read error may be involved. The genes are TRBV20-1 and TRBJ2-3; 7 nucleotides line up with TRBD1. Germline values: CDR1 DFQATT, CDR2 SNEGSKA (reference sequence). The CDR3 runs to 14 residues. The DNA of the CDR3 is TGTAGTGCTAGGGTTAAACAGGGGACAGATACGCAGTATTTT. Amino acid sequence: CSARVKQGTDTQYF.

There are many counts of this clone. V gene TRBV20-1 combines with J gene TRBJ2-3; D is perhaps TRBD2 (5 bases). This CDR3 is built from 15 residues. V lost 6 bases and J lost 1, with 17 bases in between. Germline values: CDR1 DFQATT, CDR2 SNEGSKA (reference sequence). CDR3 region: CSAKGEGVGTDTQYF. CDR3 bases: TGCAGTGCCAAGGGTGAGGGAGTGGGCACAGATACGCAGTATTTT.

There are many counts of this clone. The chain is built from TRBV2 and TRBJ2-3; TRBD2 matches at 10 bases. The CDR3 runs to 15 residues. J gave up 4 bases and V 6 bases, and 7 bases lay outside the gene matches. Looked up from germline, CDR1 is SNHLY and CDR2 is FYNNEI. The CDR3 DNA reads TGTGCCAGCAGAATTTCTAGCGGGAGTTCAGATACGCAGTATTTT. It translates to CASRISSGSSDTQYF.

This clone came up many times. The rearrangement joins TRBV10-2 to TRBJ2-2; TRBD1 aligns across 12 bases. Germline loops: CDR1 WSHSY, CDR2 SAAADI. This CDR3 contains 15 residues. V was pared by 2 bases and J by 7 bases, with 2 bases of the junction left unmatched. Here the CDR3 reads CASSEGTGGLGELFF. The CDR3 nucleotides are TGCGCCAGCAGTGAGGGGACAGGGGGCCTCGGGGAGCTGTTTTTT.

This clone was picked up many times. This chain uses TRBV29-1 with TRBJ2-7; D remains unclear. From germline, CDR1 is SQVTM and CDR2 ANQGSEA. V lost 4 bases and J lost 1, with 5 bases in between. The CDR3 is made up of 11 amino acids. This CDR3 is CSVVISYEQYF. The CDR3 bases are TGCAGCGTTGTTATTTCCTACGAGCAGTACTTC.

The chain links TRBV4-2 to TRBJ2-5; 9 nucleotides match TRBD1. Germline V gene data show CDR1 as LGHNA and CDR2 as YNFKEQ. V dropped 3 bases and J dropped 2; count of bases not matched to a gene: 10. The CDR3 has 17 residues. CDR3: CASSQDSTGGGQETQYF. In DNA form, the CDR3 reads TGTGCCAGCAGCCAGGACTCGACAGGGGGAGGACAAGAGACCCAGTACTTC.

This clone was counted at least ten times. This rearrangement joins TRBV6-5 to TRBJ1-1; the D gene is possibly TRBD1 (5 bases). The CDR3 is 13 residues long. V lost 3 bases and J 3 bases, leaving 8 bases between the germline ends. The germline CDR1 and CDR2 sequences are MNHEY and SVGAGI. DNA of the CDR3: TGTGCCAGCAGTTATCAACAGGACACTGAAGCTTTCTTT. Protein product: CASSYQQDTEAFF.

For this clone: This sequence may be a read error, since a much larger clone differs from it by one base. V is TRBV18 and J is TRBJ2-7; weak D call: TRBD1 (6 bases). CDR3 length equals 15 residues. Germline CDR1 is KGHSH and CDR2 is LQKENI. Trimming cost V 3 bases and J 7 bases, with 19 bases left between them. The CDR3 loop is CASSPSGTRPREQYF. CDR3 coding DNA: TGTGCCAGCTCACCTTCCGGGACAAGGCCTCGAGAGCAGTACTTC.

This clone was recorded at least ten times. V is TRBV7-2 and J is TRBJ2-5, with D perhaps matching TRBD2 (5 bases). Germline assignment: CDR1 SGHTA and CDR2 FQGNSA. CDR3 size: 15 residues. Between the trimmed V and J ends, which lost 1 base and 5 bases, there was a span of 14 bases. The CDR3 nucleotides read TGTGCCAGCAGCTTAGGGGAGAGAAGCACGGAGACCCAGTACTTC. This translates into CASSLGERSTETQYF.

This clone was recorded a few times. The CDR3 loop reads CASSTRLAGDSDTQYF. CDR3 in DNA: TGTGCCAGCAGTACGCGACTAGCGGGAGATTCAGATACGCAGTATTTT. The chain links TRBV12-3 or TRBV12-4 to TRBJ2-3; 12 nucleotides align to TRBD2. V lost 5 bases and J lost 4; bases outside the gene matches: 7. The CDR3 extends over 16 amino acids.

This clone was found a few times. One end of the junction is discordant with germline, which a read error may explain. This chain joins TRBV10-2 and TRBJ2-5; D uncertain. From germline, CDR1 is WSHSY and CDR2 SAAADI. The CDR3 has 11 residues. The CDR3 DNA reads as TGCGCCAGCAGTGACCAAGATACCCAGTACTTC. Its protein product is CASSDQDTQYF.

This clone occurred a few times. A much bigger clone sits one base away, suggesting this may be a read error. The chain is built from TRBV20-1 and TRBJ2-7; perhaps D is TRBD1 or TRBD2 (5 bases each). Trimming shortened V by 4 bases and J by 2 bases, and 12 bases separated the two germline ends. The CDR3 is 13 amino acids. Germline V CDR1 and CDR2: DFQATT, SNEGSKA (reference sequence). CDR3 loop: CSAMGDHTYEQYF. CDR3 nucleotide sequence: TGCAGTGCTATGGGGGACCACACCTACGAGCAGTACTTC.

The chain carries TRBV20-1 and TRBJ1-2; no clear D gene. V lost 4 bases, J lost 9 bases, and 12 bases lay in between. CDR1 is DFQATT and CDR2 is SNEGSKA in the germline V gene (reference sequence). The length of the CDR3 is 11 residues. The CDR3 spells CSATDVGCYTF. CDR3 coding DNA: TGCAGTGCTACGGATGTGGGGTGCTACACCTTC.

This chain joins TRBV5-1 and TRBJ1-2; possible D gene TRBD1, 5 bases. There are 15 residues in the CDR3. The V gene's germline CDR1 is SGHRS and CDR2 YFSETQ. V lost 0 bases and J 5 bases, leaving 14 bases between the germline ends. The CDR3 reads CASSLVLQGGYGYTF. In DNA form, the CDR3 reads TGCGCCAGCAGCTTGGTACTTCAGGGTGGGTATGGCTACACCTTC.

This clone appeared many times. Other DNA sequences of this sample code for an identical CDR3. This rearrangement joins TRBV7-3 to TRBJ2-1; TRBD2 aligns across 11 bases. This CDR3 contains 13 residues. Germline CDR1 SGHTA, CDR2 FQGTGA. V dropped 5 bases and J dropped 9; count of bases not matched to a gene: 3. CDR3 residues: CASSPGLAGEQFF. Here the CDR3 DNA reads TGTGCCAGCAGCCCCGGACTAGCGGGTGAGCAGTTCTTC. The full variable domain, rest sourced from reference TRBV7-3 and TRBJ2-1, is GAGVSQTPSNKVTEKGKYVELRCDPISGHTALYWYRQSLGQGPEFLIYFQGTGAADDSGLPNDRFFAVRPEGSVSTLKIQRTERGDSAVYLCASSPGLAGEQFFGPGTRLTVL.

There are many counts of this clone. This rearrangement joins TRBV5-1 to TRBJ1-1; D is possibly TRBD1 (5 bases). V shed 8 bases and J shed 7 bases, with 12 bases lying between them. Germline V gene lookup returns CDR1 SGHRS and CDR2 YFSETQ. The CDR3 runs to 11 residues. CDR3 sequence: CASQGESEAFF. The CDR3, as DNA: TGCGCCAGTCAAGGGGAAAGTGAAGCTTTCTTT.

This clone was recorded many times. The chain couples TRBV11-3 to TRBJ2-7, with TRBD1 identical over 9 bases. CDR1 and CDR2 (germline): SGHNT, YENEEA. V trimming: 3 bases; J trimming: 5 bases; junction bases outside the gene matches: 5. The CDR3 is 14 residues long. The CDR3 here is CASSFTGGSNEQYF. In DNA, the CDR3 is TGTGCCAGCAGCTTCACAGGGGGCTCAAACGAGCAGTACTTC.

This clone was detected many times. The rearrangement joins TRBV19 to TRBJ2-1, with D perhaps matching TRBD2 (6 bases). Germline CDR1 is LNHDA and CDR2 is SQIVND (reference sequence). V lost 1 base and J lost 1, with 8 bases in between. The CDR3 runs 15 residues. CDR3 sequence: CASSIGGLSYNEQFF. The CDR3 DNA follows: TGTGCCAGTAGTATAGGGGGACTTTCCTACAATGAGCAGTTCTTC.

This clone has just a few counts. The junction departs from the called germline gene at one end, perhaps through a read error. This chain joins TRBV28 and TRBJ2-2, with D possibly being TRBD2 (6 bases). The V gene's germline CDR1 is MDHEN and CDR2 SYDVKM. The CDR3 loop spans 15 amino acids. The CDR3 loop reads CASSFAGLNIGELFF. The CDR3 coding sequence is TGTGCCAGCAGTTTCGCGGGACTGAACATCGGGGAGCTGTTTTTT.

This clone was recorded at least ten times. One end of the junction does not line up with germline, which may come from a read error. Other DNA sequences in the same sample also yield this CDR3. The chain joins TRBV12-3 or TRBV12-4 to TRBJ1-1; no firm D call. The CDR3 contains 15 residues. The DNA of the CDR3 is TGTGCCAGCAGTTACCCTAGACGTTTGAATACTGAAGCTTTCTTT. This encodes CASSYPRRLNTEAFF.

In regard to this clone: Given a much more abundant clone one base away, this may be a read error. The chain links TRBV12-3 or TRBV12-4 to TRBJ2-5; either TRBD1 or TRBD2 may supply D (5 bases each). V was shortened by 4 bases and J by 10 bases, with 16 bases between the two germline ends. The CDR3 length is 13 residues. In nucleotides, the CDR3 is TGTGCCAGCAGTTCGATGTCCTCGGGGCACCAGTACTTC. The encoded protein is CASSSMSSGHQYF.

This clone was seen many times. The CDR3 sequence: CASSYSGARETQYF. CDR3 in DNA: TGTGCCAGCAGTTATAGTGGGGCGAGGGAGACCCAGTACTTC. The V gene is TRBV6-1, the J gene TRBJ2-5; tentatively, D is TRBD1 (5 bases). CDR1 is MNHNS and CDR2 is SASEGT in the germline V gene. V gave up 5 bases and J gave up 5 bases, with 15 bases separating them. The CDR3 contains 14 residues.

Within the sample, this clone is medium-sized (0.01 to 0.1%). This chain uses TRBV20-1 with TRBJ1-1, with TRBD1 matching over 10 bases. This CDR3 comprises 13 residues. The ends lost 5 bases at V and 4 bases at J; junction bases unmatched: 4. CDR1 is DFQATT and CDR2 is SNEGSKA in the germline V gene (reference sequence). The CDR3 loop reads CSARQGASTEAFF. As DNA, the CDR3 is TGCAGTGCTCGACAGGGGGCCAGCACTGAAGCTTTCTTT.

This clone was detected ten times or more. The chain carries TRBV6-1 and TRBJ2-2; TRBD1 might be the D (6 bases). The CDR3 has 13 amino acids. The V and J ends lost 6 bases and 5 bases respectively, with 10 bases between them. CDR1 and CDR2 from the germline V gene are MNHNS and SASEGT. The CDR3 here is CASRGAGTGELFF. The CDR3 DNA is TGTGCCAGCAGGGGGGCCGGAACCGGGGAGCTGTTTTTT.

This clone was counted at least ten times. This chain joins TRBV20-1 and TRBJ2-5, with TRBD1 identical over 8 bases. J was trimmed by 3 bases and V by 6 bases; bases with no gene match: 9. CDR1 is DFQATT, CDR2 SNEGSKA, per germline (reference sequence). The CDR3 consists of 14 residues. CDR3 sequence: CSALDRGREETQYF. CDR3 in DNA: TGCAGTGCCCTCGACAGGGGTCGGGAAGAGACCCAGTACTTC.